Presented here are 4 T cell receptor beta chains from one specimen sequenced in a study of blood T cell repertoires in COVID-19. TCRdb's copy holds only in-frame clones and misses some; the assay was immunoSEQ multiplex PCR. The sample carries some 83,000 clones, about four fifths recorded once. The source material was peripheral blood. The receptors here all came from a man between 45 and 60 years old with acute or convalescent COVID-19.

V usage is TRBV27 and J usage is TRBJ1-4, with a tentative D call TRBD1 (5 bases). This CDR3 comprises 17 residues. Germline V CDR1 and CDR2: MNHEY, SMNVEV (reference sequence). V dropped 6 bases and J dropped 0 bases, with 17 bases sitting between them. The CDR3 DNA reads TGTGCCAGCAGGGATATTGGAACAGGTGCAACTAATGAAAAACTGTTTTTT. Translating gives CASRDIGTGATNEKLFF.

The V and J genes are TRBV9 and TRBJ1-4; maybe TRBD1 (5 bases). The V gene lost 0 bases and the J gene lost 7 bases, with 10 bases spanning the gap. The CDR3 length is 14 residues. The germline CDR1 and CDR2 sequences are SGDLS and YYNGEE. DNA for the CDR3: TGTGCCAGCAGCGTAGATCCGGGGGGTGAAAAACTGTTTTTT. It yields the protein CASSVDPGGEKLFF.

The chain uses TRBV5-1 and TRBJ1-1; D possibly corresponds to TRBD1 (5 bases). The CDR3 sequence is 13 residues long. Germline V gene sequence: CDR1 SGHRS, CDR2 YFSETQ. Trimming removed 0 bases from V and 7 bases from J, with 10 bases in between. The CDR3 protein is CASSLVGGNEAFF. CDR3 DNA sequence: TGCGCCAGCAGCTTGGTCGGGGGGAATGAAGCTTTCTTT.

As DNA, the CDR3 is TGTGCCAGCAGCTTAGGAGGTTCAGCGAACACAGATACGCAGTATTTT. The encoded protein is CASSLGGSANTDTQYF. The chain recombines TRBV7-9 with TRBJ2-3; D uncertain. Germline V gene data show CDR1 as SEHNR and CDR2 as FQNEAQ (reference sequence). This CDR3 has 16 residues. V was cut by 1 base and J by 2 bases, with 13 bases left in between.